This TCR beta chain comes out of a study of T-cell memory formation after mild COVID-19 (dated by TCRdb to the early 2020s). Regarding the complete study: TCR sequence clusters from the two donors were found to be largely donor specific. In two donors, T-cell clones that expanded and contracted after mild COVID-19 were followed by sequencing TCRalpha and TCRbeta repertoires longitudinally. Two young, previously healthy adult volunteers made up the cohort, one male and one female.

This clonotype appeared once. No antigen is known for it. The record has no base qualities; no much larger clone is one base away. A single read makes a weak case. Ficoll-Paque density gradient centrifugation was the method used to isolate PBMCs. Here is what the overall study found, with its caveats: The detection of some responding clones in pre-infection memory suggests that pre-existing cross-reactive memory T cells joined the SARS-CoV-2 response. Clones that contracted from day 15 to 85 showed balanced CD4/CD8 phenotypes, whereas a second wave of clones that expanded from day 15 to 37 leaned towards CD4+. SARS-CoV-2 specificity of the second-wave clones peaking on day 37 was not confirmed. Contracting CD4+ clones appeared mostly in the CM and EM memory subsets, whereas CD8+ clones were enriched in EMRA. Only a couple of mild cases were covered in the study, and larger cohorts including severe cases with pre-infection samples were considered necessary.

The CDR3 starts with the cysteine, ends with the phenylalanine, and has 13 residues. The entry retains the CDR3 DNA only, 39 bases that are in frame from base 1. The germline V gene (reference sequence) gives CDR1 as LGHDT and CDR2 as YNNKEL. V lost 4 bases and J lost 6 bases; the stretch between them is 13 bases long. Sequencing relied on an Illumina NovaSeq 6000. cDNA libraries for TCRalpha and TCRbeta were prepared by 5'RACE using constant-segment primers, with sample barcodes and unique molecular identifiers added. RNA was extracted from every sample with Trizol reagent. Libraries were amplified in two PCR steps, with a second sample barcode and Illumina TruSeq adapters added in the second step. Sequencing of the libraries was done on an Illumina NovaSeq, producing 2 x 150 bp paired-end reads. The source study handled its data this way. The reads were demultiplexed and collapsed into UMI-guided consensus sequences using migec v1.2.7. Using mixcr v2.1.11, the UMI consensuses were aligned to TRA and TRB V and J templates and assembled into clonotypes. A clonotype was counted as expanded or contracted only when both edgeR and NoisET called the clonotype significant, with the noise models trained on biological replicates. For edgeR calls, the thresholds were a false discovery rate-adjusted p below 0.01 and a log2 fold-change of 1. As an exploratory analysis of dynamics, PCA with hierarchical clustering was applied to max-normalized trajectories of the 1000 most abundant clonotypes. Each responding clone was given a CD4 or CD8 phenotype based on the CD4+ and CD8+ repertoires, which had been sequenced separately. TCRdb's own reprocessing of the public reads used fastp at Q25 and MiXCR and kept productive beta chains. Rows with a matching CDR3 protein are joined into one entry that keeps the most common DNA and genes. None of the V and J calls come from the authors' own analysis; TCRdb made them. This sample lists approximately 390,000 distinct CDR3 sequences; roughly 15% were detected once. Of the sample, 20% to 25% is held by the ten largest clones.

Sequencing input: PBMCs or a T cell subset sorted from them (not recorded which). This TCR derives from a man younger than 30 who had mild COVID-19 (a few samples of this study predate the infection). The sample titles of this study are shuffled in the database, so cell type and time point are left out; the donor was told from shared clones. Recombination linked TRBV3-1 to TRBJ2-7; matching of 5 bases hints at TRBD2 as the D gene. The bases are TGTGCCAGCAGCCGCCTCGGGGTTGGCGAGCAGTACTTC. This is translated as CASSRLGVGEQYF.